These T cell receptor beta chains were read from a single sample in a study of T cells in Graves' hyperthyroidism and ophthalmopathy. One entry per CDR3 protein results from TCRdb running MiXCR on the multiplex PCR reads. Of 250,000 to 300,000 distinct CDR3 sequences in the sample, less than 20% are singletons; the top ten hold roughly 39%. Sequencing was carried out using blood. The receptor set was obtained from a man over 45 with Graves' ophthalmopathy. The CDR3 runs from the conserved cysteine through the conserved F or W. Each record gives: J gene, clone size, D gene, V gene, CDR3 DNA, CDR3 protein. The D gene is left open where the match is weak. Size is omitted from some rows. Given values are once, few, many or a class for expanded clones.

TRBJ1-1	many	-	TRBV3-1	TGTGCCAGCAGCCAAGACGTCGACAGGAACACTGAAGCTTTCTTT	CASSQDVDRNTEAFF
TRBJ2-3	few	TRBD2	TRBV20-1	TGCAGTGCTAGAGATCTACTAGCGGGAGTAGGAGATACGCAGTATTTT	CSARDLLAGVGDTQYF
TRBJ1-6	few	-	TRBV12-3/TRBV12-4	TGTGCCAGCAGTTTCAGGCAGGATTCACCCCTCCACTTT	CASSFRQDSPLHF
TRBJ2-5	few	TRBD2	TRBV6-1	TGTGCCAGCAGTGAATTGGCTCTTGGACTAGCGGTCCAAGAGACCCAGTACTTC	CASSELALGLAVQETQYF
TRBJ2-3	few	TRBD2	TRBV6-1	TGTGCCAGCAGTTCCGGACTAGCGGGAGTGGGTACAGATACGCAGTATTTT	CASSSGLAGVGTDTQYF
TRBJ2-2	few	-	TRBV24-1	TGTGCCACCAACGCGGGGCGGATCAACACCGGGGAGCTGTTTTTT	CATNAGRINTGELFF
TRBJ2-1	many	TRBD2	TRBV28	TGTGCCAGCAGTTCCTCGGGACTAGCCAGCAATGAGCAGTTCTTC	CASSSSGLASNEQFF
TRBJ1-2	-	-	TRBV30	TGTGCCAGATTTGGGGGGGGCTACACCTTC	CARFGGGYTF
TRBJ2-1	many	-	TRBV20-1	TGCAGTGCTAGTACCCGGGCCTTCGAGCAGTTCTTC	CSASTRAFEQFF
TRBJ2-2	many	TRBD2	TRBV24-1	TGTGCCACCAGTGATACAGGGACGGGCGGGAGGCGAACCGGGGAGCTGTTTTTT	CATSDTGTGGRRTGELFF
TRBJ2-5	once	TRBD2	TRBV5-5	TGTGCCAGCAGGGGACTAGCGGAAGAGACCCAGTACTTC	CASRGLAEETQYF
TRBJ2-4	many	-	TRBV2	TGTGCCAGCACAGCGGACATTCAGTACTTC	CASTADIQYF
TRBJ1-5	-	-	TRBV6-1	TGTGCCAGCAGATCCGGACACAAATCCGGGGAACAGCCCCAGCATTTT	CASRSGHKSGEQPQHF
TRBJ2-7	many	TRBD1	TRBV2	TGTGCCAGCAGTGATTCACAGGGGGTTTATGAGCAGTACTTC	CASSDSQGVYEQYF
TRBJ2-7	few	TRBD1	TRBV20-1	TGCAGTGCCATCGGACAGGTCGCCTACGAGCAGTACTTC	CSAIGQVAYEQYF
TRBJ2-1	few	-	TRBV12-3/TRBV12-4	TGTGCCAGCAGTTTCTTCAATGAGCAGTTCTTC	CASSFFNEQFF
TRBJ2-7	many	-	TRBV7-2	TGTGCCAGCAGCACCGATTCTGAGCAGTACTTC	CASSTDSEQYF
TRBJ2-3	-	-	TRBV7-9	TGTGCCAGCAGCCTTGGGGGGGGCCCAGGAGATACGCAGTATTTT	CASSLGGGPGDTQYF
TRBJ2-6	-	-	TRBV6-5	TGTGCCAGCAGTTACCGAATCTCATCTGGGGCCAACGTCCTGACTTTC	CASSYRISSGANVLTF
TRBJ1-2	many	-	TRBV18	TGTGCCAGCTCACCATCCGGGGACGGCTACACCTTC	CASSPSGDGYTF
TRBJ1-4	-	-	TRBV5-8	TGTGCCAGCAGCTCGGGGCGGGTACCCAATGAAAAACTGTTTTTT	CASSSGRVPNEKLFF
TRBJ1-5	many	-	TRBV18	TGTGCCAGCTCAGCTCAGGGGAATCAGCCCCAGCATTTT	CASSAQGNQPQHF